Presented here are 29 T cell receptor beta chains from one specimen sequenced in a study of T cell responses to AZD1222 COVID-19 vaccine. The assay was immunoSEQ multiplex PCR, and TCRdb's table has in-frame clones only and misses some. The sample contains more than 95,000 clones, about 91% of which appear only once. The starting material was peripheral blood, obtained 28 days after the second AZD1222 dose. All receptors derive from an adult who received the AZD1222 COVID-19 vaccine.

The rearrangement links TRBV30 to TRBJ1-2, with D hard to call. The V end was cut by 3 bases, the J end by 5 bases, with 10 bases between. Germline lookup yields CDR1 GTSNPN and CDR2 SVGIG (reference sequence). This CDR3 is built from 12 residues. The CDR3 region is CAWSLGIYGYTF. CDR3 in DNA: TGTGCCTGGAGCCTAGGGATTTATGGCTACACCTTC.

The CDR3 coding sequence is TGTGCCAGCAGCTTCTTGGAGGAGTTCACCGGGGAGCTGTTTTTT. Protein sequence: CASSFLEEFTGELFF. The chain carries TRBV11-1 and TRBJ2-2; D possibly corresponds to TRBD2 (5 bases). In germline, CDR1 is SGHAT, CDR2 FQDESV (reference sequence). Trimming cost V 3 bases and J 4 bases, with 12 bases left between them. The CDR3 has 15 amino acids.

CDR3 DNA: TGTGCCTGGAACTCAGACTCTGGAAACACCATATATTTT. The encoded protein is CAWNSDSGNTIYF. The chain joins TRBV30 to TRBJ1-3; no clear D. The CDR3 consists of 13 residues. Trimming removed 4 bases at V and 0 bases at J, with 7 bases between. CDR1 is GTSNPN, CDR2 SVGIG, per germline (reference sequence).

The V gene is TRBV4-1, the J gene TRBJ1-1; D unresolved. The CDR3 contains 11 residues. Germline lookup yields CDR1 MGHRA and CDR2 YSYEKL. V gave up 2 bases and J gave up 5 bases, with 3 bases separating them. CDR3 loop: CASSQSTEAFF. For the CDR3, the DNA is TGCGCCAGCAGCCAATCGACTGAAGCTTTCTTT.

The chain uses TRBV12-3 or TRBV12-4 and TRBJ1-2; a weak D match, TRBD1 (6 bases). The CDR3 extends over 13 amino acids. V was trimmed by 5 bases and J by 4 bases, leaving 11 bases between them. The CDR3 DNA is TGTGCCAGCAGTATCGGGACACCCTATGGCTACACCTTC. It specifies CASSIGTPYGYTF.

As concerns this clone: Other nucleotide sequences in the sample specify the same CDR3. This sequence joins TRBV5-1 and TRBJ1-4; maybe TRBD1 (6 bases). This CDR3 contains 14 residues. CDR1 and CDR2 (germline): SGHRS, YFSETQ. The ends were cut back, 0 bases at V and 8 bases at J, with 11 bases in the middle. The CDR3 sequence: CASSLAGGGEKLFF. The DNA for the CDR3 is TGCGCCAGCAGCTTGGCTGGGGGCGGGGAAAAACTGTTTTTT. Together with reference TRBV5-1 and TRBJ1-4, the CDR3 gives the full variable domain: KAGVTQTPRYLIKTRGQQVTLSCSPISGHRSVSWYQQTPGQGLQFLFEYFSETQRNKGNFPGRFSGRQFSNSRSEMNVSTLELGDSALYLCASSLAGGGEKLFFGSGTQLSVL.

This clone was picked up one time. This chain joins TRBV18 and TRBJ2-7; D tentatively fits TRBD1 or TRBD2 (6 bases each). CDR3 length equals 15 residues. Germline CDR1 KGHSH, CDR2 LQKENI. The V gene lost 3 bases and the J gene lost 2 bases, with 14 bases spanning the gap. Here the CDR3 DNA reads TGTGCCAGCTCACCCGGGAGCCAGGGGACCTACGAGCAGTACTTC. Its translation is CASSPGSQGTYEQYF. The full variable domain, with the rest looked up from reference TRBV18 and TRBJ2-7, is NAGVMQNPRHLVRRRGQEARLRCSPMKGHSHVYWYRQLPEEGLKFMVYLQKENIIDESGMPKERFSAEFPKEGPSILRIQQVVRGDSAAYFCASSPGSQGTYEQYFGPGTRLTVT.

CDR3 residues: CASRTTGDHEQFF. DNA of the CDR3: TGTGCCAGCAGAACAACAGGGGACCATGAGCAGTTCTTC. This chain links TRBV7-9 with TRBJ2-1; 7 nucleotides agree with TRBD1. From germline, CDR1 is SEHNR and CDR2 FQNEAQ (reference sequence). CDR3 length: 13 amino acids. V shed 6 bases and J 8 bases; nucleotides not matched to a gene: 7.

The chain combines TRBV7-3 with TRBJ2-7; 10 bases agree with TRBD2. Per germline, CDR1 SGHTA and CDR2 FQGTGA. V dropped 5 bases and J dropped 1; count of bases not matched to a gene: 11. This CDR3 has 17 residues. Here the CDR3 DNA reads TGTGCCAGCAGCCGGGCCGACAGGACTAGCGGTTCCTACGAGCAGTACTTC. It is translated as CASSRADRTSGSYEQYF.

The chain links TRBV29-1 to TRBJ1-4, with a weak D call TRBD1 (5 bases). V lost 0 bases and J lost 8, with 16 bases in between. This CDR3 comprises 15 residues. In germline, CDR1 is SQVTM, CDR2 ANQGSEA. The CDR3 DNA follows: TGCAGCGTTGAAGATGGAGGGCGAAGGGGCGAAAAACTGTTTTTT. Translation: CSVEDGGRRGEKLFF.

The chain is built from TRBV2 and TRBJ2-7, with D uncertain. The V gene's germline CDR1 is SNHLY and CDR2 FYNNEI. Between the trimmed V and J ends, which lost 3 bases and 0 bases, there was a span of 9 bases. This CDR3 has 14 amino acids. The CDR3 coding sequence is TGTGCCAGCAGTGAGGAGTCCCTCTCCTACGAGCAGTACTTC. Protein product: CASSEESLSYEQYF.

The chain employs TRBV28 and TRBJ1-6, with D unclear. Trimming took 2 bases from V and 9 from J, leaving 11 bases between them. CDR1 and CDR2 (germline): MDHEN, SYDVKM. This CDR3 comprises 14 residues. CDR3 amino acids: CASSLVQSPSPLHF. Here the CDR3 DNA reads TGTGCCAGCAGTTTAGTCCAGTCCCCTTCACCCCTCCACTTT. Full variable domain (missing parts from reference TRBV28 and TRBJ1-6): DVKVTQSSRYLVKRTGEKVFLECVQDMDHENMFWYRQDPGLGLRLIYFSYDVKMKEKGDIPEGYSVSREKKERFSLILESASTNQTSMYLCASSLVQSPSPLHFGNGTRLTVT.

The chain couples TRBV7-3 to TRBJ2-2; D is unclear. CDR1 and CDR2 (germline): SGHTA, FQGTGA. The CDR3 has 17 residues. The V end was cut by 2 bases, the J end by 6 bases, with 19 bases between. CDR3 coding DNA: TGTGCCAGCAGCTTAGGGCTCGGGTTAGTGTCGTCCGGGGAGCTGTTTTTT. Protein product: CASSLGLGLVSSGELFF.

V and J are TRBV7-2 and TRBJ1-1; D call uncertain. Germline V gene data show CDR1 as SGHTA and CDR2 as FQGNSA. This CDR3 is 14 amino acids long. Trimming left V 3 bases short and J 3 bases short, with 11 bases between. The CDR3 loop is CASSFRLADTEAFF. CDR3 nucleotide sequence: TGTGCCAGCAGCTTTAGGTTGGCAGACACTGAAGCTTTCTTT.

V gene TRBV28 combines with J gene TRBJ1-5, with D maybe TRBD1 (6 bases). Trimming removed 7 bases from V and 6 bases from J, with 13 bases in between. CDR3 size: 13 residues. CDR1 is MDHEN and CDR2 is SYDVKM in the germline V gene. CDR3 region: CASITGRGQPQHF. CDR3 DNA sequence: TGTGCCAGCATTACAGGGAGAGGTCAGCCCCAGCATTTT.

A single count supports this clone. The rearrangement joins TRBV7-9 to TRBJ2-2; possible D gene TRBD2, 6 bases. V lost 1 base and J lost 7, with 19 bases in between. The V gene's germline CDR1 is SEHNR and CDR2 FQNEAQ (reference sequence). The CDR3 totals 17 residues. The DNA for the CDR3 is TGTGCCAGCAGCTTAGAGGGTAGCGGCGCTCCAATCGGGGAGCTGTTTTTT. Translated: CASSLEGSGAPIGELFF.

The rearrangement uses TRBV7-9 and TRBJ1-1; D call uncertain. The germline V and J ends were trimmed by 7 bases and 1 base, with 7 bases remaining between them. This CDR3 is built from 12 residues. Per germline, CDR1 SEHNR and CDR2 FQNEAQ (reference sequence). The CDR3 nucleotides are TGTGCCAGCATGGACGGGAACACTGAAGCTTTCTTT. Translation gives CASMDGNTEAFF.

The chain combines TRBV4-1 with TRBJ2-7; a possible D gene is TRBD2 (5 bases). Trimming shortened V by 0 bases and J by 9 bases, and 18 bases separated the two germline ends. The CDR3 sequence is 15 residues long. Germline CDR1 MGHRA, CDR2 YSYEKL. The CDR3 loop is CASSQDRSGLRVQYF. The CDR3 nucleotides are TGCGCCAGCAGCCAAGATCGCAGCGGTCTTCGAGTGCAGTACTTC.

A few counts support this clone. V gene TRBV6-5 combines with J gene TRBJ2-3, with TRBD2 identical over 14 bases. In germline, CDR1 is MNHEY, CDR2 SVGAGI. CDR3 size: 15 residues. V lost 8 bases, J lost 3 bases, and 4 bases stayed unmatched. For the CDR3, the DNA is TGTGCCAGCGGAAGACTAGCGGGAGGGACAGATACGCAGTATTTT. Protein: CASGRLAGGTDTQYF.

V is TRBV6-5 and J is TRBJ2-1; a weak D match, TRBD1 (5 bases). This CDR3 is built from 11 residues. Germline CDR1 MNHEY, CDR2 SVGAGI. V dropped 2 bases and J dropped 9 bases, with 5 bases sitting between them. This chain's CDR3 is CASSYQGEQFF. CDR3 nucleotide sequence: TGTGCCAGCAGTTACCAGGGTGAGCAGTTCTTC.

The chain couples TRBV30 to TRBJ2-1, with 11 bases matching TRBD2. The V and J ends lost 7 bases and 0 bases, in that order; junction bases with no gene match: 11. The germline gives CDR1 GTSNPN, CDR2 SVGIG (reference sequence). The CDR3 is made up of 17 amino acids. CDR3: CALDASGRNSSYNEQFF. CDR3 DNA sequence: TGTGCCTTGGACGCTAGCGGGAGGAACAGCTCCTACAATGAGCAGTTCTTC.

The rearrangement uses TRBV9 and TRBJ2-3; D possibly corresponds to TRBD1 (6 bases). CDR3 length equals 16 residues. Germline V gene lookup returns CDR1 SGDLS and CDR2 YYNGEE. Trimming removed 3 bases from V and 5 bases from J, with 19 bases in between. CDR3 nucleotide sequence: TGTGCCAGCAGCGAGAGGGGGTCACCGACGGGAGATACGCAGTATTTT. As protein: CASSERGSPTGDTQYF.

The chain couples TRBV10-1 to TRBJ2-3, with D possibly TRBD1 on 5 matching bases. Per the germline V gene, CDR1 is WNHNN and CDR2 is SYGVQD (reference sequence). Trimming removed 6 bases from V and 6 bases from J, with 10 bases in between. The CDR3 runs to 12 residues. CDR3 nucleotides: TGCGCCAGCAGCCCAGGGCAGGATACGCAGTATTTT. It codes for CASSPGQDTQYF.

The rearrangement links TRBV9 to TRBJ1-4; unclear D gene. Germline CDR1 is SGDLS and CDR2 is YYNGEE. The V end was cut by 0 bases, the J end by 7 bases, with 7 bases between. The CDR3 loop spans 13 amino acids. The CDR3 DNA sequence: TGTGCCAGCAGCGTAGGAGTTGGTGAAAAACTGTTTTTT. It is translated as CASSVGVGEKLFF.

This chain links TRBV9 with TRBJ2-3, with TRBD2 identical over 14 bases. Germline trimming cut 3 bases from V and 2 bases from J; bases unmatched to any gene: 5. Germline CDR1 SGDLS, CDR2 YYNGEE. The CDR3 is 17 amino acids. The chain's CDR3 is CASSAGTSGRDTDTQYF. The CDR3 region has the DNA TGTGCCAGCAGCGCCGGGACTAGCGGGAGAGACACAGATACGCAGTATTTT.

The chain recombines TRBV27 with TRBJ2-2; 7 nucleotides align to TRBD1. CDR1 MNHEY and CDR2 SMNVEV come from the germline V gene (reference sequence). With 6 bases clipped from V and 0 bases from J, the junction kept 1 base outside the gene matches. The CDR3 has 14 amino acids. CDR3 residues: CASSRGTNTGELFF. The CDR3, as DNA: TGTGCCAGCAGCAGGGGGACGAACACCGGGGAGCTGTTTTTT.

This sequence joins TRBV7-3 and TRBJ2-2; maybe TRBD1 (7 bases). Germline V lookup: CDR1 SGHTA, CDR2 FQGTGA. V gave up 6 bases and J gave up 5 bases, with 16 bases separating them. The CDR3 has 15 amino acids. The CDR3 DNA follows: TGTGCCAGCAGGGAGGGACAGTCGTGGACCGGGGAGCTGTTTTTT. Its protein is CASREGQSWTGELFF.

The table lists this clone with a few counts. The V and J genes are TRBV3-1 (or the pseudogene TRBV3-2) and TRBJ1-2; maybe TRBD1 (6 bases). CDR1 is LGHDT and CDR2 is YNNKEL in the germline V gene (reference sequence). This CDR3 has 14 amino acids. Deletions cut 8 bases from V and 7 bases from J, with 20 bases between. CDR3 sequence: CASRPAGAEGGYTF. As DNA, the CDR3 is TGTGCCAGCCGCCCAGCAGGGGCGGAGGGTGGCTACACCTTC.

This sequence joins TRBV5-1 and TRBJ1-5; unclear D gene. Germline V gives CDR1 SGHRS, CDR2 YFSETQ. This CDR3 region has 12 residues. Trimming shortened V by 0 bases and J by 7 bases, and 5 bases separated the two germline ends. CDR3 loop: CASSLAVQPQHF. The CDR3 nucleotides read TGCGCCAGCAGCTTGGCCGTCCAGCCCCAGCATTTT.